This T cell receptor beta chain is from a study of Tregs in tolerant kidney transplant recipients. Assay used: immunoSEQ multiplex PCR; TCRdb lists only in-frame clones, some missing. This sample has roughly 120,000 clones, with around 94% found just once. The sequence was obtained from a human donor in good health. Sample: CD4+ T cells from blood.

This CDR3 is CASSPNGPGVGETQYF. The CDR3 DNA reads TGTGCCAGCAGCCCAAACGGGCCAGGGGTGGGAGAGACCCAGTACTTC. V gene TRBV7-3 combines with J gene TRBJ2-5; weak D call: TRBD1 (6 bases). With 5 bases removed from V and 4 bases from J, the gap between germline ends came to 20 bases. Germline CDR1 is SGHTA and CDR2 is FQGTGA. The CDR3 covers 16 residues.